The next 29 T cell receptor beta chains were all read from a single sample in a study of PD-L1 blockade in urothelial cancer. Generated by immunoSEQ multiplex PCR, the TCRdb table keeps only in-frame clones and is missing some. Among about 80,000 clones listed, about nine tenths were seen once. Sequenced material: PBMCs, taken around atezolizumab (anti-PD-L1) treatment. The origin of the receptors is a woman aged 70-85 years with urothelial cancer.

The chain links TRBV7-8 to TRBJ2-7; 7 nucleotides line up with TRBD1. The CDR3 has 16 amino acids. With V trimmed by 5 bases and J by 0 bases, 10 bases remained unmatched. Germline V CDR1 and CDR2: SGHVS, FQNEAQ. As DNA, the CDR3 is TGTGCCAGCAGCCCGTTGGGACAGCGCATCTCCTACGAGCAGTACTTC. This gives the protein CASSPLGQRISYEQYF. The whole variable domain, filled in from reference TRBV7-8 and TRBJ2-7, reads GAGVSQSPRYKVAKRGQDVALRCDPISGHVSLFWYQQALGQGPEFLTYFQNEAQLDKSGLPSDRFFAERPEGSVSTLKIQRTQQEDSAVYLCASSPLGQRISYEQYFGPGTRLTVT.

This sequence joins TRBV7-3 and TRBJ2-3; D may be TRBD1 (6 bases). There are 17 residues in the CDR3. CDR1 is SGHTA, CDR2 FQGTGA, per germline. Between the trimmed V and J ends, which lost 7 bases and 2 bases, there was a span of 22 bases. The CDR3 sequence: CASIKRKDSDFTDTQYF. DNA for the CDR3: TGTGCCAGCATCAAAAGGAAGGACAGTGATTTCACAGATACGCAGTATTTT.

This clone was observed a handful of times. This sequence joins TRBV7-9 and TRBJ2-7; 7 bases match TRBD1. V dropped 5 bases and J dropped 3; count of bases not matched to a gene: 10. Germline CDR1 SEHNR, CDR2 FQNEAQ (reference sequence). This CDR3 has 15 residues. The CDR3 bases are TGTGCCAGCAGCCACCGTGGACAGGCAGACTACGAGCAGTACTTC. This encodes CASSHRGQADYEQYF.

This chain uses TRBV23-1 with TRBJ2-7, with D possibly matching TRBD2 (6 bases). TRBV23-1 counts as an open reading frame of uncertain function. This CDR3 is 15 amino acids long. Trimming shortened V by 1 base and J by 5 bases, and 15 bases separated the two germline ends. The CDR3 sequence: CASSQWYREVHEQYF. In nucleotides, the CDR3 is TGCGCCAGCAGTCAATGGTATAGGGAGGTCCACGAGCAGTACTTC.

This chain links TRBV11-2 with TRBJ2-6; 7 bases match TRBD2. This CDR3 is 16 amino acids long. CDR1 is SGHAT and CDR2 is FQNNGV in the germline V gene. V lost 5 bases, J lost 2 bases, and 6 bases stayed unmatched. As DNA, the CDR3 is TGTGCCAGCAGCGGGAGGGAGTTCCCTGGGGCCAACGTCCTGACTTTC. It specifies CASSGREFPGANVLTF. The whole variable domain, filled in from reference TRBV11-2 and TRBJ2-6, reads EAGVAQSPRYKIIEKRQSVAFWCNPISGHATLYWYQQILGQGPKLLIQFQNNGVVDDSQLPKDRFSAERLKGVDSTLKIQPAKLEDSAVYLCASSGREFPGANVLTFGAGSRLTVL.

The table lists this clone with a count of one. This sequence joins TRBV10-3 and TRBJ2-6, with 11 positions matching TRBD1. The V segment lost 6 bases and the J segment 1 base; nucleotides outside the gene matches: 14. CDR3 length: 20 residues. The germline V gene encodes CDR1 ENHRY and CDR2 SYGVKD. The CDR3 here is CAISNSPGQGERSGANVLTF. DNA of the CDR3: TGTGCCATCAGCAACTCCCCGGGACAGGGGGAACGGTCTGGGGCCAACGTCCTGACTTTC.

CDR3 nucleotide sequence: TGCGCCAGCAGCTTGGGAGGGGGTTCGGTCTATGGCTACACCTTC. Protein: CASSLGGGSVYGYTF. The rearrangement links TRBV5-1 to TRBJ1-2; TRBD1 might be the D (6 bases). Per the germline V gene, CDR1 is SGHRS and CDR2 is YFSETQ. The CDR3 has 15 residues. V was trimmed by 0 bases and J by 4 bases, leaving 13 bases between them.

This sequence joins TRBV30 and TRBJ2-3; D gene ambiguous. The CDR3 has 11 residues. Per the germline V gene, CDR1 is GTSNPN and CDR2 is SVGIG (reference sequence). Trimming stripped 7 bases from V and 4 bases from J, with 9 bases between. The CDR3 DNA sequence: TGTGCCTCCTACGTCCCAGATACGCAGTATTTT. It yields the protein CASYVPDTQYF.

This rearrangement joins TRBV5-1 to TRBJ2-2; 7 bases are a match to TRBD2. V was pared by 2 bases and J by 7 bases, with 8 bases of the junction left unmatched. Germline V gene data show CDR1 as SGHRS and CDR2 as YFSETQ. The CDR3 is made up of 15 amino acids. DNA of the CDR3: TGCGCCAGCAGCTTAGCGGGGCACCTGGGCGGGGAGCTGTTTTTT. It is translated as CASSLAGHLGGELFF.

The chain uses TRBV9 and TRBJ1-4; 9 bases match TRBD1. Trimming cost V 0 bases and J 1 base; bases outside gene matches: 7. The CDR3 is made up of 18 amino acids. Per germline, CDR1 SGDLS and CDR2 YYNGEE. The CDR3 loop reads CASSVGAGQGLTNEKLFF. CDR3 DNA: TGTGCCAGCAGCGTAGGTGCGGGACAGGGATTAACTAATGAAAAACTGTTTTTT.

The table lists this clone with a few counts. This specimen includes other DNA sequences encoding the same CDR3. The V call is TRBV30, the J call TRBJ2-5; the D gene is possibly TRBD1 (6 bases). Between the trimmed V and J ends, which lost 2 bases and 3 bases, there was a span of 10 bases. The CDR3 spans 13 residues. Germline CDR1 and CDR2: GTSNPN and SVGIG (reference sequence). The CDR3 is CAWSPAGEETQYF. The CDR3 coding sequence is TGTGCCTGGAGTCCAGCAGGGGAAGAGACCCAGTACTTC.

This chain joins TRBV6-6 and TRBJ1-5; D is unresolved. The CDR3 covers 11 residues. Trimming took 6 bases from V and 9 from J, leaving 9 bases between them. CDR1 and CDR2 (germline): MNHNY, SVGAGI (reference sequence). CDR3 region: CASSPNGPQHF. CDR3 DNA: TGTGCCAGCAGCCCTAATGGGCCCCAGCATTTT.

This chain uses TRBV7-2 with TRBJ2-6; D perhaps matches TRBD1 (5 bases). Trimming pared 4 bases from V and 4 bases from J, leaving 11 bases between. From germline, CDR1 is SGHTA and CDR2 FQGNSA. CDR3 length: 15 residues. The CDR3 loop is CASSYSGYGANVLTF. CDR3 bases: TGTGCCAGCAGCTATTCAGGGTACGGGGCCAACGTCCTGACTTTC.

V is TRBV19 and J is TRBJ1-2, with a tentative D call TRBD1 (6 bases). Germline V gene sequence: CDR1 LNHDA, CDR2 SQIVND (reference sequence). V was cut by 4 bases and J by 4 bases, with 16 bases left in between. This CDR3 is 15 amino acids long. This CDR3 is CASSTPQGTVYGYTF. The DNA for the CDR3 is TGTGCCAGTAGTACCCCACAGGGAACGGTCTATGGCTACACCTTC.

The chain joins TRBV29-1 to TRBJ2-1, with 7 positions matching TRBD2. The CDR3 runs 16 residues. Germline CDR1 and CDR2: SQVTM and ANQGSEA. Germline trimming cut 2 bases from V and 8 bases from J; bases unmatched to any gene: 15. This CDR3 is CSVESPHAGVYDEQFF. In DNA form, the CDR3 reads TGCAGCGTTGAATCCCCCCACGCGGGAGTGTACGATGAGCAGTTCTTC.

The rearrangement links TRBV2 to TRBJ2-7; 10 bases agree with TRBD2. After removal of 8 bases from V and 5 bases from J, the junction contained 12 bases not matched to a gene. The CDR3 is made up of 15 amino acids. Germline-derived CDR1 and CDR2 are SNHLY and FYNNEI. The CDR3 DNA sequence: TGTGCCAGCGAAAGTCTAGCGGGGGCTCCACACGAGCAGTACTTC. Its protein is CASESLAGAPHEQYF.

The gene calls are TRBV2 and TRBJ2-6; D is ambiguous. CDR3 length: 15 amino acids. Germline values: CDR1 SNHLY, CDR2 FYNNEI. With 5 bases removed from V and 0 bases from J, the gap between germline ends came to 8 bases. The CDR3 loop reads CASSRDRSGANVLTF. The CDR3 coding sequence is TGTGCCAGCAGTCGCGATCGCTCTGGGGCCAACGTCCTGACTTTC.

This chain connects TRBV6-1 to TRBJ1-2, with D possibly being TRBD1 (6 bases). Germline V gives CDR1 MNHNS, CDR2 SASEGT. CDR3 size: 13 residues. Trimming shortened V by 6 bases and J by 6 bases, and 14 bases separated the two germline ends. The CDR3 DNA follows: TGTGCCAGCAGAGTAAACCCAGGGGATGGCTACACCTTC. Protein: CASRVNPGDGYTF.

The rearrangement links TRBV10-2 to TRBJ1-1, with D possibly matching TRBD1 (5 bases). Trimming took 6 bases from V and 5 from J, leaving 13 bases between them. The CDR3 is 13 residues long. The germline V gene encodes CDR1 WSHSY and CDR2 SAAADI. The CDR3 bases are TGCGCCAGCAGGTTTGGGGAGGGGACTGAAGCTTTCTTT. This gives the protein CASRFGEGTEAFF.

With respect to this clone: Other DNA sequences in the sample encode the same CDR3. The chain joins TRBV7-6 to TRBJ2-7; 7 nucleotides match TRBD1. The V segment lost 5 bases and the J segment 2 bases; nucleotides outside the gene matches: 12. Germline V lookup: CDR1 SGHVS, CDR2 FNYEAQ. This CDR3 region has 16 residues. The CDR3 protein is CASSEKRGQTAYEQYF. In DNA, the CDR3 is TGTGCCAGCAGCGAGAAGAGGGGACAGACGGCCTACGAGCAGTACTTC.

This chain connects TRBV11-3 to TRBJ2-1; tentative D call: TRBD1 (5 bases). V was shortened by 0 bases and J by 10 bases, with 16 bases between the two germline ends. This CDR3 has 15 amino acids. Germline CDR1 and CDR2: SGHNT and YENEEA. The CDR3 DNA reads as TGTGCCAGCAGCTTAGATATTCAGGGCCTCAACGAGCAGTTCTTC. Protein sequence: CASSLDIQGLNEQFF. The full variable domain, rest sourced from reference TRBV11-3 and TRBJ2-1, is EAGVVQSPRYKIIEKKQPVAFWCNPISGHNTLYWYLQNLGQGPELLIRYENEEAVDDSQLPKDRFSAERLKGVDSTLKIQPAELGDSAVYLCASSLDIQGLNEQFFGPGTRLTVL.

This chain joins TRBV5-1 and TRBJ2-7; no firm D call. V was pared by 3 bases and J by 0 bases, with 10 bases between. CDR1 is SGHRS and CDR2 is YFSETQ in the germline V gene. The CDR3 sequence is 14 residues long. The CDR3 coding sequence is TGCGCCAGCAGCTATCACTGGAGCTCCTACGAGCAGTACTTC. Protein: CASSYHWSSYEQYF.

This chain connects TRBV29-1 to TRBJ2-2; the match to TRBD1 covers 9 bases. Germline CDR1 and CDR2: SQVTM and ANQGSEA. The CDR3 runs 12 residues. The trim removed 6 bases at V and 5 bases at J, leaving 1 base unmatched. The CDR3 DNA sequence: TGCAGCGTCGGGACAGGGACCGGGGAGCTGTTTTTT. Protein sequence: CSVGTGTGELFF.

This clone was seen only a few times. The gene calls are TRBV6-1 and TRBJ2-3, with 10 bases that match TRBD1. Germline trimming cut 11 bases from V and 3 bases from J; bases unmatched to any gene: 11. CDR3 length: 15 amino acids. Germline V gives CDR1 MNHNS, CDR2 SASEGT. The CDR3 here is CAGGRTGGGTDTQYF. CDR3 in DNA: TGTGCCGGGGGACGGACAGGGGGTGGAACAGATACGCAGTATTTT.

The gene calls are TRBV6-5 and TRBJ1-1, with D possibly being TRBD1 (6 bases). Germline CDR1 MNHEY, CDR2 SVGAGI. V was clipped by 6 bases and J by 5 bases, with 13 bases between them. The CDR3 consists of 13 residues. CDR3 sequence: CASSPTGRTEAFF. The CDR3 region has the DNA TGTGCCAGCAGCCCGACAGGAAGGACTGAAGCTTTCTTT.

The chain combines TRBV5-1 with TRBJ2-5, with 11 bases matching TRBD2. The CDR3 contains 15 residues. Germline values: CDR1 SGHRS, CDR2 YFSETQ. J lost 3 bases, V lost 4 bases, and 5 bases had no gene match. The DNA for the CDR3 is TGCGCCAGCAGCCATTATAGCGGGAGGGAAGAGACCCAGTACTTC. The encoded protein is CASSHYSGREETQYF.

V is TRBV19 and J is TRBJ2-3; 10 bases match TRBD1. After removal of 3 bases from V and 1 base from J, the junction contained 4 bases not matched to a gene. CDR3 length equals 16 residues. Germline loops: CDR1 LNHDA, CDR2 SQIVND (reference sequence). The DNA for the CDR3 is TGTGCCAGTAGTATTGAGGGGACAGGGGGCACAGATACGCAGTATTTT. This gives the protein CASSIEGTGGTDTQYF.

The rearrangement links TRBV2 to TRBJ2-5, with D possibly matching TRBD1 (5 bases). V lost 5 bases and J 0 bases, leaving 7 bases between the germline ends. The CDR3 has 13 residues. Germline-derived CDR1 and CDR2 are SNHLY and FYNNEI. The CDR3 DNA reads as TGTGCCAGCAGTTCGGACAACCAAGAGACCCAGTACTTC. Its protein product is CASSSDNQETQYF. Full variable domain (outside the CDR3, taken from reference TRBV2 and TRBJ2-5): EPEVTQTPSHQVTQMGQEVILRCVPISNHLYFYWYRQILGQKVEFLVSFYNNEISEKSEIFDDQFSVERPDGSNFTLKIRSTKLEDSAMYFCASSSDNQETQYFGPGTRLLVL.

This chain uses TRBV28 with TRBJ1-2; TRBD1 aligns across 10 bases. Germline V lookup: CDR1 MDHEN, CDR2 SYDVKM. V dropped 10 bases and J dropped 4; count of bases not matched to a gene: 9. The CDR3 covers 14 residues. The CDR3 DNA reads TGTGCCATCCTCCGGACAGGGGGTGGCTATGGCTACACCTTC. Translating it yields CAILRTGGGYGYTF.